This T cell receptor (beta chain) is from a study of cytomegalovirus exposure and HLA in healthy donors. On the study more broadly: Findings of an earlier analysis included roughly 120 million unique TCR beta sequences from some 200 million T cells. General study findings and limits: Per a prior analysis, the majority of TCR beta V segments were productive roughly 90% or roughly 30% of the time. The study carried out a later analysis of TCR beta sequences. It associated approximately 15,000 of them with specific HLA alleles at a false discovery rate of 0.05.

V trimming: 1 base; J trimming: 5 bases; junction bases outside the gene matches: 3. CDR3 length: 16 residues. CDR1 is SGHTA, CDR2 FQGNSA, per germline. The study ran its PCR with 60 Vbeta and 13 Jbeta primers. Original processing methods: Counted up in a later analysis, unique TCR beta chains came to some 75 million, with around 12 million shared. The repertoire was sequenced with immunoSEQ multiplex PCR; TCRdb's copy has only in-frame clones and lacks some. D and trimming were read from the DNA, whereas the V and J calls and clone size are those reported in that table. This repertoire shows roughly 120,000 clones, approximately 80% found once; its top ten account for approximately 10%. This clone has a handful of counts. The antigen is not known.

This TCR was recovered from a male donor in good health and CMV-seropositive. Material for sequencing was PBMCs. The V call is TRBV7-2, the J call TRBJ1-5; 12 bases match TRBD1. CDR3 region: CASSLGDRGLDQPQHF. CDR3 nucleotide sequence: TGTGCCAGCAGCTTAGGGGACAGGGGGCTCGATCAGCCCCAGCATTTT.